This entry features one T cell receptor (beta chain) sequence. This sample is part of a study of technical replicates of blood from a few donors. Repertoires were generated with immunoSEQ multiplex PCR, while TCRdb's copy carries only in-frame clones and drops some. Of more than 65,000 clones listed, around 97% were seen once; the top ten hold around 0.18%. V lost 5 bases and J 4 bases, leaving 9 bases between the germline ends. The CDR3 runs 12 residues. CDR1 and CDR2 (germline): SGHRS, YFSETQ. The sequenced sample was T cells isolated from PBMCs. The chain is built from TRBV5-1 and TRBJ2-5; TRBD2 might be the D (6 bases). The receptor's source is a human donor in good health. The CDR3 is CASRGTRETQYF. CDR3 nucleotide sequence: TGCGCCAGCAGGGGGACTCGAGAGACCCAGTACTTC.